This T cell receptor beta chain was retrieved from a study of shared clonotypes between healthy human individuals. Libraries were prepared by immunoSEQ multiplex PCR; TCRdb keeps only in-frame clonotypes and omits some of them. The top ten clones hold around 0.38% of a sample with fewer than 1.8 million clones, 97% to 99% of them seen once. Germline CDR1 and CDR2: SGHVS and FNYEAQ. CDR3 length: 13 residues. V was cut by 3 bases and J by 7 bases, with 12 bases left in between. This chain links TRBV7-6 with TRBJ1-2; D unresolved. Source material: naive CD4+ T cells sorted from blood. Described subset: CD45RA+ positively selected. This receptor was obtained from a man aged 25 to 45 in good health. DNA for the CDR3: TGTGCCAGCAGCTTGGCTACGAGTTTTGGCTACACCTTC. Translating it yields CASSLATSFGYTF.